A single sample gave rise to the 29 T cell receptor beta chains below, sequenced in a study of CD8 T cells in Susac syndrome. When the RNA was reverse transcribed, random hexamers were used with an input of roughly 0.5 to 1 ug. MiXCR, applied by TCRdb to the immunoSEQ multiplex PCR reads, yields one record per CDR3 protein. Altogether over 100,000 distinct CDR3 sequences are present, roughly 95% being singletons, with the ten largest covering just over 0.095%. The source material was CD4+ T cells from PBMCs. All receptors come from a human donor in good health.

The chain uses TRBV29-1 and TRBJ1-1, with D possibly being TRBD1 (5 bases). This CDR3 region has 13 residues. Germline V gene sequence: CDR1 SQVTM, CDR2 ANQGSEA. V lost 7 bases, J lost 0 bases, and 12 bases lay in between. The CDR3 coding sequence is TGCAGCGCTAGGACACAGCTGAACACTGAAGCTTTCTTT. Its protein is CSARTQLNTEAFF.

J is TRBJ1-4 and V is TRBV5-1, with D uncertain. Per germline, CDR1 SGHRS and CDR2 YFSETQ. The CDR3 totals 17 residues. Trimming removed 4 bases at V and 4 bases at J, with 20 bases between. The CDR3: CASSATYGGHGNEKLFF. The CDR3 coding sequence is TGCGCCAGCAGCGCTACCTACGGCGGGCACGGTAATGAAAAACTGTTTTTT. The full variable domain, completed using reference TRBV5-1 and TRBJ1-4, is KAGVTQTPRYLIKTRGQQVTLSCSPISGHRSVSWYQQTPGQGLQFLFEYFSETQRNKGNFPGRFSGRQFSNSRSEMNVSTLELGDSALYLCASSATYGGHGNEKLFFGSGTQLSVL.

This chain connects TRBV11-1 to TRBJ2-7, with 7 bases lining up with TRBD2. The CDR3 loop spans 14 amino acids. Germline V gene data show CDR1 as SGHAT and CDR2 as FQDESV (reference sequence). V lost 5 bases, J lost 2 bases, and 6 bases stayed unmatched. CDR3 sequence: CASSPRESAYEQYF. CDR3 bases: TGTGCCAGCAGCCCGCGGGAGTCGGCCTACGAGCAGTACTTC. Combining the CDR3 with reference TRBV11-1 and TRBJ2-7 gives the whole variable domain EAEVAQSPRYKITEKSQAVAFWCDPISGHATLYWYRQILGQGPELLVQFQDESVVDDSQLPKDRFSAERLKGVDSTLKIQPAELGDSAMYLCASSPRESAYEQYFGPGTRLTVT.

The rearrangement uses TRBV7-2 and TRBJ2-3, with D possibly TRBD1 on 7 matching bases. The CDR3 covers 16 residues. V was shortened by 4 bases and J by 2 bases, with 16 bases between the two germline ends. The germline gives CDR1 SGHTA, CDR2 FQGNSA. The CDR3 DNA follows: TGTGCCAGCAGCTCCCGCGGGGACAGAATCACAGATACGCAGTATTTT. This gives the protein CASSSRGDRITDTQYF.

This chain joins TRBV19 and TRBJ2-2, with D possibly matching TRBD2 (5 bases). Deletions cut 5 bases from V and 1 base from J, with 14 bases between. The CDR3 consists of 16 residues. Germline-derived CDR1 and CDR2 are LNHDA and SQIVND (reference sequence). The CDR3 DNA reads TGTGCCAGTAGTCTACAGCGACGGGAGAACACCGGGGAGCTGTTTTTT. It codes for CASSLQRRENTGELFF.

The CDR3 DNA sequence: TGTGCCAGCAGTGGGAGGGCGGTAGGGAGCACAGATACGCAGTATTTT. It yields the protein CASSGRAVGSTDTQYF. This chain joins TRBV2 and TRBJ2-3; a possible D gene is TRBD2 (6 bases). V lost 4 bases and J 0 bases, leaving 14 bases between the germline ends. Germline values: CDR1 SNHLY, CDR2 FYNNEI. The CDR3 runs to 16 residues.

The V gene is TRBV20-1, the J gene TRBJ2-7, with unresolved D. This CDR3 contains 13 residues. Trimming left V 5 bases short and J 0 bases short, with 11 bases between. Germline CDR1 and CDR2: DFQATT and SNEGSKA (reference sequence). Here the CDR3 DNA reads TGCAGTGCTCCGGACGGTTCCTCCTACGAGCAGTACTTC. Encoded protein: CSAPDGSSYEQYF.

The chain uses TRBV30 and TRBJ1-6; 7 positions match TRBD1. Unmatched junction bases numbered 5, after V lost 2 bases and J lost 7 bases. Per the germline V gene, CDR1 is GTSNPN and CDR2 is SVGIG (reference sequence). This CDR3 region has 14 residues. The CDR3 DNA is TGTGCCTGGAGTCCCGGGACAGCCAATTCACCCCTCCACTTT. Amino acid sequence: CAWSPGTANSPLHF.

The chain carries TRBV28 and TRBJ1-2, with 7 nucleotides matching TRBD1. J was trimmed by 6 bases and V by 5 bases; bases with no gene match: 3. Germline values: CDR1 MDHEN, CDR2 SYDVKM. CDR3 length equals 12 residues. Written as DNA, the CDR3 is TGTGCCAGCAGTACAGGGGACCATGGCTACACCTTC. It encodes CASSTGDHGYTF.

DNA for the CDR3: TGCGCCAGCAGCCAACTCAGGTCGGAGACCCAGTACTTC. Translation: CASSQLRSETQYF. The chain couples TRBV4-1 to TRBJ2-5; no firm D call. From germline, CDR1 is MGHRA and CDR2 YSYEKL. The ends were cut back, 2 bases at V and 5 bases at J, with 9 bases in the middle. The length of the CDR3 is 13 residues.

The genes are TRBV5-6 and TRBJ2-7; no definite D call. In germline, CDR1 is SGHDT, CDR2 YYEEEE. The CDR3 runs to 14 residues. V was clipped by 2 bases and J by 2 bases, with 11 bases between them. CDR3 protein: CASSFKTLTYEQYF. The CDR3 nucleotides are TGTGCCAGCAGCTTTAAGACCCTTACCTACGAGCAGTACTTC.

The J gene is TRBJ2-5, the V gene TRBV19; 10 bases agree with TRBD1. The CDR3 covers 13 residues. Per germline, CDR1 LNHDA and CDR2 SQIVND (reference sequence). V lost 5 bases and J lost 4; bases outside the gene matches: 1. CDR3 coding DNA: TGTGCCAGTAGTCGGGACAGGGGAGAGACCCAGTACTTC. Amino acids: CASSRDRGETQYF.

The chain has TRBV29-1 and TRBJ1-1; D not resolved. The CDR3 spans 13 residues. Germline-derived CDR1 and CDR2 are SQVTM and ANQGSEA. Trimming cost V 1 base and J 4 bases, with 10 bases left between them. The CDR3 nucleotides are TGCAGCGTTGAAGCAAAGGGCCTCACTGAAGCTTTCTTT. Residues: CSVEAKGLTEAFF.

The CDR3 region is CASSQGLAGYDEQFF. CDR3 in DNA: TGTGCCAGCTCACAGGGACTAGCGGGATACGATGAGCAGTTCTTC. The chain has TRBV18 and TRBJ2-1; 13 bases align to TRBD2. CDR3 size: 15 residues. Germline loops: CDR1 KGHSH, CDR2 LQKENI. J gave up 8 bases and V 4 bases, and 5 bases lay outside the gene matches.

The chain has TRBV4-2 and TRBJ2-5; D might be TRBD2 (6 bases). The CDR3 is 18 amino acids. The germline V gene has CDR1 LGHNA and CDR2 YNFKEQ. Between the trimmed V and J ends, which lost 3 bases and 5 bases, there was a span of 25 bases. CDR3 DNA: TGTGCCAGCAGCCAGGCGTCCTTTCGGCGGGGAGTGCAGGAGACCCAGTACTTC. Protein product: CASSQASFRRGVQETQYF.

The V call is TRBV7-9, the J call TRBJ1-5, with 10 positions matching TRBD1. This CDR3 contains 15 residues. With 3 bases clipped from V and 5 bases from J, the junction kept 4 bases outside the gene matches. Germline V gene lookup returns CDR1 SEHNR and CDR2 FQNEAQ (reference sequence). CDR3 region: CASSLAGTGDQPQHF. CDR3 coding DNA: TGTGCCAGCAGCTTGGCAGGGACAGGGGATCAGCCCCAGCATTTT.

This clonotype was recorded once. This chain uses TRBV7-2 with TRBJ1-2; D is ambiguous. The ends were cut back, 2 bases at V and 4 bases at J, with 14 bases in the middle. CDR1 and CDR2 from the germline V gene are SGHTA and FQGNSA. This CDR3 has 15 residues. The CDR3 bases are TGTGCCAGCAGCTTAACGGCAGGTCAAGGCTATGGCTACACCTTC. This codes for CASSLTAGQGYGYTF.

The rearrangement joins TRBV7-9 to TRBJ2-5; 7 bases agree with TRBD1. The V gene end was trimmed by 3 bases and the J gene end by 6 bases; junction bases not matched to a gene: 13. The CDR3 runs 16 residues. Germline CDR1 reads SEHNR; CDR2 reads FQNEAQ (reference sequence). The DNA for the CDR3 is TGTGCCAGCAGCTTGAGTGGACAGGAGGTTTTGAAGACCCAGTACTTC. Protein sequence: CASSLSGQEVLKTQYF.

The rearrangement joins TRBV19 to TRBJ1-1, with 8 positions matching TRBD1. V shed 3 bases, J shed 1 base, and the junction held 7 bases outside the gene matches. This CDR3 is 16 amino acids long. Germline loops: CDR1 LNHDA, CDR2 SQIVND (reference sequence). The DNA of the CDR3 is TGTGCCAGTAGTATCCTCAGGGGGCGAGGGAACACTGAAGCTTTCTTT. This gives the protein CASSILRGRGNTEAFF.

The chain employs TRBV6-5 and TRBJ1-1; TRBD1 is a possible D gene (6 bases). The germline CDR1 and CDR2 sequences are MNHEY and SVGAGI. V shed 4 bases and J shed 1 base, with 19 bases lying between them. The CDR3 runs to 17 residues. CDR3 DNA sequence: TGTGCCAGCAGTTCACTACAGGGCACGGGGGGGAACACTGAAGCTTTCTTT. Residues: CASSSLQGTGGNTEAFF.

V usage is TRBV7-2 and J usage is TRBJ2-7, with 13 bases that match TRBD2. CDR1 and CDR2 from the germline V gene are SGHTA and FQGNSA. V lost 5 bases, J lost 4 bases, and 5 bases stayed unmatched. This CDR3 has 15 residues. The CDR3: CASSIRTSGGYEQYF. CDR3 nucleotide sequence: TGTGCCAGCAGCATCCGGACTAGCGGGGGTTACGAGCAGTACTTC. The complete variable domain, with remaining parts taken from reference TRBV7-2 and TRBJ2-7, reads GAGVSQSPSNKVTEKGKDVELRCDPISGHTALYWYRQSLGQGLEFLIYFQGNSAPDKSGLPSDRFSAERTGGSVSTLTIQRTQQEDSAVYLCASSIRTSGGYEQYFGPGTRLTVT.

V gene TRBV2 combines with J gene TRBJ2-5; D uncertain. The CDR3 has 11 residues. Trimming shortened V by 5 bases and J by 5 bases, and 6 bases separated the two germline ends. Germline V CDR1 and CDR2: SNHLY, FYNNEI. The CDR3 loop reads CASSSVETQYF. The CDR3 bases are TGTGCCAGCAGTTCCGTCGAGACCCAGTACTTC.

The rearrangement links TRBV12-3 or TRBV12-4 to TRBJ2-3, with TRBD2 identical over 8 bases. The CDR3 totals 15 residues. After removal of 5 bases from V and 1 base from J, the junction contained 5 bases not matched to a gene. CDR3 coding DNA: TGTGCCAGCAGTCCCGGGACTAGGGGCACAGATACGCAGTATTTT. Protein sequence: CASSPGTRGTDTQYF.

CDR3 sequence reads: CATRIGGQLFYEQYF. The CDR3 DNA sequence: TGTGCCACCAGGATTGGGGGACAACTATTCTACGAGCAGTACTTC. The rearrangement uses TRBV24-1 and TRBJ2-7, with D perhaps matching TRBD1 (6 bases). Germline loops: CDR1 KGHDR, CDR2 SFDVKD. The CDR3 spans 15 residues. V dropped 7 bases and J dropped 3 bases, with 18 bases sitting between them.

The rearrangement links TRBV15 to TRBJ1-6, with a tentative D call TRBD1 (5 bases). Germline lookup yields CDR1 LNHNV and CDR2 YYDKDF (reference sequence). V lost 2 bases to trimming and J lost 0 bases, with 14 bases between them. The CDR3 has 18 amino acids. For the CDR3, the DNA is TGTGCCACCAGCAGACTAGCGGGGGGGAGCTCCTATAATTCACCCCTCCACTTT. Protein sequence: CATSRLAGGSSYNSPLHF.

V usage is TRBV6-5 and J usage is TRBJ1-2; D might be TRBD1 (6 bases). Per germline, CDR1 MNHEY and CDR2 SVGAGI. The CDR3 is made up of 13 amino acids. V was clipped by 8 bases and J by 8 bases, with 18 bases between them. The CDR3 loop is CASLSRGARGYTF. CDR3 coding DNA: TGTGCCAGCCTTTCTAGGGGGGCGCGGGGCTACACCTTC.

The gene calls are TRBV19 and TRBJ2-5; 8 bases align to TRBD2. Per the germline V gene, CDR1 is LNHDA and CDR2 is SQIVND (reference sequence). The V and J ends lost 0 bases and 1 base, in that order; junction bases with no gene match: 1. This CDR3 region has 15 residues. The CDR3 is CASSIETSGQETQYF. For the CDR3, the DNA is TGTGCCAGTAGTATAGAAACTAGCGGCCAAGAGACCCAGTACTTC.

The chain employs TRBV18 and TRBJ1-6; no definite D call. The CDR3 has 16 amino acids. The germline V and J ends were trimmed by 7 bases and 3 bases, with 16 bases remaining between them. Germline values: CDR1 KGHSH, CDR2 LQKENI. The CDR3 DNA sequence: TGTGCCAGCTGGAAGGGCTTATCCAACTATAATTCACCCCTCCACTTT. Residues: CASWKGLSNYNSPLHF.

This chain uses TRBV20-1 with TRBJ2-7, with 9 bases fitting TRBD2. The CDR3 loop spans 19 amino acids. Germline CDR1 is DFQATT and CDR2 is SNEGSKA (reference sequence). V shed 3 bases, J shed 0 bases, and the junction held 18 bases outside the gene matches. CDR3 sequence: CSASPVGGRLAGYSYEQYF. The CDR3 nucleotides read TGCAGTGCTAGTCCGGTGGGGGGGCGGCTAGCGGGGTACTCCTACGAGCAGTACTTC.